A selection of T cell receptor beta chains follows, all from one sample in a study of T cell changes during pregnancy in multiple sclerosis. The table came from immunoSEQ multiplex PCR; TCRdb's copy has only in-frame clones and leaves some out. The sample has approximately 80,000 clones, approximately 90% seen once; the top ten hold roughly 3.5%. Sequenced here: PBMCs, sampled in the first trimester of pregnancy. These receptors were obtained from a female donor in good health, serving as a control in a pregnancy study. Some clones in this sample may be carry-over from other donors' samples. The CDR3 runs from the conserved cysteine through the conserved F or W. D genes are given only for firm matches. The size field is filled for only some rows; it gives once, few, many or a size class.

clone_size	j_call	v_call	d_call	cdr3_aa	cdr3_nt
.	TRBJ2-1	TRBV5-1	TRBD1	CASRPGQFNEQFF	TGCGCCAGCAGGCCGGGACAGTTCAATGAGCAGTTCTTC
.	TRBJ2-5	TRBV7-2	TRBD2	CASSPLAVAGLFQETQYF	TGTGCCAGCAGCCCCCTGGCGGTAGCGGGACTTTTCCAAGAGACCCAGTACTTC
.	TRBJ2-7	TRBV11-2	TRBD2	CASSPSPDGTSGSYEQYF	TGTGCCAGCAGCCCGTCACCCGACGGGACTAGCGGTTCCTACGAGCAGTACTTC
.	TRBJ1-5	TRBV4-2	.	CASSQEANSNQPQHF	TGTGCCAGCAGCCAAGAAGCGAATAGCAATCAGCCCCAGCATTTT
.	TRBJ2-1	TRBV5-6	TRBD2	CASRLAGGPMNEQFF	TGTGCCAGCAGACTAGCGGGGGGGCCTATGAATGAGCAGTTCTTC
.	TRBJ2-3	TRBV27	TRBD2	CASSLSPSRGTGGQDTQYF	TGTGCCAGCAGTTTATCGCCATCGAGAGGAACGGGAGGGCAAGATACGCAGTATTTT
.	TRBJ2-7	TRBV27	TRBD1	CASSRQGQGIYEQYF	TGTGCCAGCAGTCGACAGGGGCAAGGTATCTACGAGCAGTACTTC
.	TRBJ1-1	TRBV27	.	CASSLSPDTHTEAFF	TGTGCCAGCAGTTTATCTCCCGACACCCACACTGAAGCTTTCTTT
.	TRBJ2-1	TRBV10-1	TRBD2	CASSVTSGGFGEQFF	TGCGCCAGCAGTGTTACTAGCGGGGGATTCGGTGAGCAGTTCTTC
.	TRBJ2-1	TRBV7-2	TRBD2	CASSTPTSGGRSSYNEQFF	TGTGCCAGCAGCACGCCCACTAGCGGGGGGCGCAGCTCCTACAATGAGCAGTTCTTC
.	TRBJ2-2	TRBV28	.	CASSSVGNTGELFF	TGTGCCAGCAGTTCGGTTGGGAACACCGGGGAGCTGTTTTTT
once	TRBJ1-2	TRBV6-1	.	CASSAQGYGYTF	TGTGCCAGCAGTGCGCAGGGGTATGGCTACACCTTC
.	TRBJ2-4	TRBV5-6	.	CASSPTWGVGQNIQYF	TGTGCCAGCAGCCCAACATGGGGGGTAGGGCAAAACATTCAGTACTTC
.	TRBJ2-2	TRBV18	TRBD1	CASSPPGRGRAGELFF	TGTGCCAGCTCACCACCGGGAAGGGGGCGCGCCGGGGAGCTGTTTTTT
.	TRBJ2-5	TRBV5-1	TRBD2	CASSLEASGGRETQYF	TGCGCCAGCAGCTTGGAGGCTAGCGGGGGACGAGAGACCCAGTACTTC
.	TRBJ2-2	TRBV7-2	TRBD1	CASSLARTGSGTGELFF	TGTGCCAGCAGCTTAGCACGGACAGGGAGCGGCACCGGGGAGCTGTTTTTT
.	TRBJ1-1	TRBV28	.	CASSSLPGGNTEAFF	TGTGCCAGCAGTTCCCTCCCGGGGGGGAACACTGAAGCTTTCTTT
.	TRBJ2-1	TRBV29-1	.	CSGKTVNEQFF	TGCAGCGGGAAGACAGTCAATGAGCAGTTCTTC
.	TRBJ1-4	TRBV28	.	CASSLSLDEKLFF	TGTGCCAGCAGTTTATCCCTTGATGAAAAACTGTTTTTT
.	TRBJ1-1	TRBV5-4	.	CASSRTGNTEAFF	TGTGCCAGCAGCCGAACGGGGAACACTGAAGCTTTCTTT
.	TRBJ1-4	TRBV2	TRBD1	CASSVQGLANEKLFF	TGTGCCAGCAGTGTACAGGGGTTGGCTAATGAAAAACTGTTTTTT
.	TRBJ2-2	TRBV27	TRBD2	CASRGLAGVNTGELFF	TGTGCCAGCAGAGGACTAGCGGGGGTGAACACCGGGGAGCTGTTTTTT
.	TRBJ1-1	TRBV21-1	.	CASSKEGTGSDTEAFF	TGTGCCAGCAGCAAAGAGGGGACAGGGTCGGACACTGAAGCTTTCTTT
once	TRBJ2-7	TRBV5-4	TRBD2	CASSLGGTSFYEQYF	TGTGCCAGCAGCTTGGGCGGGACTAGTTTTTACGAGCAGTACTTC
.	TRBJ2-1	TRBV11-1	TRBD2	CASSLSLLAGEGNEQFF	TGTGCCAGCAGCTTAAGTCTCCTAGCGGGAGAGGGCAATGAGCAGTTCTTC